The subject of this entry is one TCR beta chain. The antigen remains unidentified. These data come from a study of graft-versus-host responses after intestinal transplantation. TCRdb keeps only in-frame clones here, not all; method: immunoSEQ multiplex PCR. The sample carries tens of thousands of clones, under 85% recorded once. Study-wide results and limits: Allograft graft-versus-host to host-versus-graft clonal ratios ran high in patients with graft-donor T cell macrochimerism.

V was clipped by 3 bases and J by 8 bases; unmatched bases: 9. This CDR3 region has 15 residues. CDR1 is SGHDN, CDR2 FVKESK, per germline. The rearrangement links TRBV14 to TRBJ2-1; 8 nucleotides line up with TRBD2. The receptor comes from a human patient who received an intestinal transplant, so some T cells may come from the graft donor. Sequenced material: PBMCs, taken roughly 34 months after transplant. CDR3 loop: CASSQGNSGTDEQFF. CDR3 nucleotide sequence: TGTGCCAGCAGCCAGGGAAATAGCGGGACCGATGAGCAGTTCTTC.